This entry lists 21 T cell receptor beta chains sequenced from one sample in a study of radiotherapy plus CTLA-4 blockade in lung cancer. Data came from immunoSEQ multiplex PCR; TCRdb stores just in-frame clones and leaves some out. Of 100,000 to 150,000 clones in the sample, around 90% were seen once. The sequences come from peripheral blood, collected from a patient treated with radiotherapy plus ipilimumab. These receptors originate from a human donor with non-small cell lung cancer that progressed on radiotherapy plus ipilimumab.

The chain recombines TRBV27 with TRBJ1-1; D perhaps matches TRBD1 (5 bases). Per the germline V gene, CDR1 is MNHEY and CDR2 is SMNVEV (reference sequence). Trimming left V 8 bases short and J 1 base short, with 20 bases between. The CDR3 length is 16 residues. The CDR3 reads CASYPRPGRQNTEAFF. CDR3 nucleotide sequence: TGTGCCAGCTACCCGAGGCCGGGACGGCAGAACACTGAAGCTTTCTTT.

This rearrangement joins TRBV28 to TRBJ1-4; weak D call: TRBD1 (5 bases). The CDR3 runs to 14 residues. Germline CDR1 and CDR2: MDHEN and SYDVKM. Trimming removed 4 bases at V and 8 bases at J, with 14 bases between. CDR3 amino acids: CASSSPAGREKLFF. The CDR3 nucleotides are TGTGCCAGCAGTTCCCCCGCAGGGAGGGAAAAACTGTTTTTT.

The V call is TRBV4-2, the J call TRBJ1-5; D remains ambiguous. The CDR3 extends over 12 amino acids. The germline CDR1 and CDR2 sequences are LGHNA and YNFKEQ. The V end lost 1 base, the J end lost 4 bases, and 2 bases lay between the germline ends. The CDR3 is CASSQVNQPQHF. The CDR3 coding sequence is TGTGCCAGCAGCCAAGTTAATCAGCCCCAGCATTTT.

This chain links TRBV6-6 with TRBJ2-2; TRBD2 is a possible D gene (5 bases). Germline V gives CDR1 MNHNY, CDR2 SVGAGI (reference sequence). This CDR3 comprises 13 residues. With 8 bases removed from V and 7 bases from J, the gap between germline ends came to 14 bases. Here the CDR3 DNA reads TGTGCCAGCGCTCTAGCCAGCAGCGGGGAGCTGTTTTTT. Amino acid sequence: CASALASSGELFF.

The rearrangement uses TRBV6-5 and TRBJ1-4; D gene uncertain. The CDR3 is 14 amino acids. V lost 5 bases to trimming and J lost 1 base, with 8 bases between them. Germline assignment: CDR1 MNHEY and CDR2 SVGAGI. CDR3 sequence: CASSRTLTNEKLFF. CDR3 in DNA: TGTGCCAGCAGTAGGACGCTAACTAATGAAAAACTGTTTTTT.

In nucleotides, the CDR3 is TGTGCCAGCAGTCCCTCCCGAGTTAGCGGGAGGGCCGAATCTGAGCAGTTCTTC. It yields the protein CASSPSRVSGRAESEQFF. The V call is TRBV27, the J call TRBJ2-1; 11 bases align to TRBD2. The CDR3 extends over 18 amino acids. The germline V gene has CDR1 MNHEY and CDR2 SMNVEV (reference sequence). Losses at the gene ends were 5 bases for V and 9 bases for J; bases not matched to a gene: 18.

This clone was seen just once. The chain joins TRBV2 to TRBJ1-3; no definite D call. Looked up from germline, CDR1 is SNHLY and CDR2 is FYNNEI. Trimming pared 4 bases from V and 2 bases from J, leaving 12 bases between. CDR3 length: 15 amino acids. The CDR3 region is CASSVSEFPGNTIYF. In DNA form, the CDR3 reads TGTGCCAGCAGTGTGTCGGAGTTCCCTGGAAACACCATATATTTT.

The chain joins TRBV12-2 to TRBJ2-3; the table's D call, TRBD2, has no DNA check behind it. TRBV12-2 is deemed a pseudogene. The CDR3 runs to 19 residues. The CDR3 reads CASRLVPRSGSSDADTQYF. CDR3 sequence (DNA): TGTGCAAGTCGCTTAGTTCCTCGATCCGGGTCTAGCGACGCAGATACGCAGTATTTT.

The chain recombines TRBV2 with TRBJ1-5, with D uncertain. The CDR3 is made up of 13 amino acids. Germline lookup yields CDR1 SNHLY and CDR2 FYNNEI. V lost 6 bases, J lost 4 bases, and 10 bases lay in between. CDR3 DNA sequence: TGTGCCAGCAGCCTCAGCTCTAATCAGCCCCAGCATTTT. It encodes CASSLSSNQPQHF.

This chain uses TRBV12-5 with TRBJ1-4, with D possibly TRBD1 on 6 matching bases. Germline CDR1 is LGHNT and CDR2 is FRNRAP. The CDR3 totals 15 residues. Trimming cost V 6 bases and J 1 base, with 12 bases left between them. CDR3 loop: CASGSPGVTNEKLFF. DNA for the CDR3: TGTGCTAGTGGGTCTCCAGGGGTAACTAATGAAAAACTGTTTTTT.

J is TRBJ1-1 and V is TRBV5-1; D is uncertain. The CDR3 has 13 amino acids. The germline CDR1 and CDR2 sequences are SGHRS and YFSETQ. V was pared by 0 bases and J by 5 bases, with 8 bases between. The DNA of the CDR3 is TGCGCCAGCAGCTTGGACGCTCATACTGAAGCTTTCTTT. Encoded protein: CASSLDAHTEAFF.

The V and J genes are TRBV5-4 and TRBJ1-2; tentatively, D is TRBD1 (5 bases). The length of the CDR3 is 14 residues. Trimming cost V 2 bases and J 5 bases, with 13 bases left between them. The germline V gene has CDR1 SGHNT and CDR2 YYREEE (reference sequence). The CDR3 region is CASSFSGLPYGYTF. CDR3 nucleotide sequence: TGTGCCAGCAGCTTTTCAGGGCTACCTTATGGCTACACCTTC.

The V gene is TRBV2, the J gene TRBJ1-5; maybe TRBD1 (6 bases). Trimming stripped 6 bases from V and 4 bases from J, with 13 bases between. This CDR3 contains 14 residues. CDR1 is SNHLY, CDR2 FYNNEI, per germline. For the CDR3, the DNA is TGTGCCAGCAGCCATGGGGGCCCTAATCAGCCCCAGCATTTT. Translated, it gives CASSHGGPNQPQHF.

V and J are TRBV27 and TRBJ2-5; D remains unclear. The J call may be incorrect, as the DNA end agrees better with TRBJ2-7. Germline assignment: CDR1 MNHEY and CDR2 SMNVEV (reference sequence). The CDR3 covers 9 residues. The CDR3 spells CASCYEQYF. The DNA of the CDR3 is TGTGCCAGCTGCTACGAGCAGTACTTC.

This chain joins TRBV5-6 and TRBJ2-7; D gene ambiguous. Germline V gene lookup returns CDR1 SGHDT and CDR2 YYEEEE. Trimming stripped 0 bases from V and 2 bases from J, with 9 bases between. CDR3 length: 14 residues. The CDR3 sequence is CASSLGALPYEQYF. Written as DNA, the CDR3 is TGTGCCAGCAGCTTGGGCGCCCTACCCTACGAGCAGTACTTC.

The rearrangement links TRBV18 to TRBJ1-1; 9 nucleotides match TRBD1. This CDR3 is 15 amino acids long. V lost 5 bases and J lost 4; bases outside the gene matches: 8. The germline gives CDR1 KGHSH, CDR2 LQKENI. CDR3 amino acids: CASSAQGQGGTEAFF. The CDR3 DNA is TGTGCCAGCTCAGCCCAGGGACAGGGAGGCACTGAAGCTTTCTTT.

The V gene is TRBV6-1, the J gene TRBJ1-4; tentative D call: TRBD1 (5 bases). Germline V gives CDR1 MNHNS, CDR2 SASEGT. The V gene lost 2 bases and the J gene lost 8 bases, with 15 bases spanning the gap. The CDR3 sequence is 15 residues long. The CDR3 region is CASSEKARGLEKLFF. The CDR3 bases are TGTGCCAGCAGTGAAAAAGCCCGGGGGTTGGAAAAACTGTTTTTT.

This sequence joins TRBV7-2 and TRBJ1-2, with D hard to call. From germline, CDR1 is SGHTA and CDR2 FQGNSA. The CDR3 is made up of 15 amino acids. V gave up 1 base and J gave up 7 bases, with 16 bases separating them. CDR3 coding DNA: TGTGCCAGCAGCTTAGAGGACGTGGTATATTCTGGCTACACCTTC. Protein: CASSLEDVVYSGYTF.

The chain recombines TRBV11-3 with TRBJ2-7; D is possibly TRBD2 (5 bases). Trimming removed 3 bases at V and 6 bases at J, with 21 bases between. Per the germline V gene, CDR1 is SGHNT and CDR2 is YENEEA. The CDR3 loop spans 16 amino acids. The CDR3 DNA follows: TGTGCCAGCAGCTTTGGAGAAGGGAAGGGAGTTCTCGAGCAGTACTTC. Protein sequence: CASSFGEGKGVLEQYF. Combining the CDR3 with reference TRBV11-3 and TRBJ2-7 gives the whole variable domain EAGVVQSPRYKIIEKKQPVAFWCNPISGHNTLYWYLQNLGQGPELLIRYENEEAVDDSQLPKDRFSAERLKGVDSTLKIQPAELGDSAVYLCASSFGEGKGVLEQYFGPGTRLTVT.

The CDR3 nucleotides read TGTGCCAGCAGCTTGGGACTCCCCAACTATGGCTACACCTTC. Residues: CASSLGLPNYGYTF. The chain links TRBV5-6 to TRBJ1-2; D not resolved. The germline CDR1 and CDR2 sequences are SGHDT and YYEEEE. This CDR3 has 14 residues. Trimming shortened V by 0 bases and J by 2 bases, and 8 bases separated the two germline ends. The entire variable domain, with the rest obtained from reference TRBV5-6 and TRBJ1-2, is as follows: DAGVTQSPTHLIKTRGQQVTLRCSPKSGHDTVSWYQQALGQGPQFIFQYYEEEERQRGNFPDRFSGHQFPNYSSELNVNALLLGDSALYLCASSLGLPNYGYTFGSGTRLTVV.

The chain joins TRBV5-6 to TRBJ1-3; TRBD1 aligns across 9 bases. Germline V CDR1 and CDR2: SGHDT, YYEEEE. The CDR3 consists of 14 residues. With 3 bases clipped from V and 4 bases from J, the junction kept 2 bases outside the gene matches. CDR3 in amino acids: CASSSDRGGNTIYF. CDR3 nucleotides: TGTGCCAGCAGCTCGGACAGGGGAGGAAACACCATATATTTT.